Each of the 5 T cell receptor beta chains below was sequenced from the same sample in a study of breast tumors, draining lymph nodes, adjacent tissues. TCRdb ran MiXCR on the multiplex PCR reads and lists one entry per CDR3 protein. Seen here are roughly 11,000 distinct CDR3 sequences, less than 60% observed once, and the top ten hold approximately 40%. Sequenced sample: breast tumor tissue. These receptors all come from a female donor with breast cancer. Some clones in this sample may be carry-over from other donors' samples.

Turning to this clonotype: With a much larger clone just one base away, this may be a read error. The V gene is TRBV11-2, the J gene TRBJ1-3; D unclear. The CDR3 contains 14 residues. V was shortened by 2 bases and J by 6 bases, with 11 bases between the two germline ends. CDR1 and CDR2 (germline): SGHAT, FQNNGV. CDR3 amino acids: CASSLPGEANTIYF. In nucleotides, the CDR3 is TGTGCCAGCAGCTTACCCGGGGAGGCAAACACCATATATTTT.

V is TRBV19 and J is TRBJ1-6, with D perhaps TRBD1 (5 bases). V dropped 6 bases and J dropped 2 bases, with 14 bases sitting between them. The V gene's germline CDR1 is LNHDA and CDR2 SQIVND (reference sequence). The length of the CDR3 is 16 residues. CDR3 loop: CASSQFGQAYNSPLHF. The CDR3 DNA follows: TGTGCCAGTAGCCAGTTCGGACAAGCCTATAATTCACCCCTCCACTTT.

This clonotype was detected many times. It may be a read error: a sequence one base away is much more abundant. The chain is built from TRBV20-1 and TRBJ2-5, with no clear D. Germline CDR1 and CDR2: DFQATT and SNEGSKA (reference sequence). The CDR3 has 12 amino acids. In DNA, the CDR3 is TGCAGTGCTAGAGAAGGCGAGGAGACCCCGTACTTC. This translates into CSAREGEETPYF.

This clonotype was detected many times. The V gene is TRBV20-1, the J gene TRBJ2-7, with D unclear. The V gene lost 1 base and the J gene lost 1 base, with 8 bases spanning the gap. The CDR3 extends over 13 amino acids. Germline loops: CDR1 DFQATT, CDR2 SNEGSKA (reference sequence). The CDR3 is CSARATGSYEQYF. CDR3 DNA sequence: TGCAGTGCTAGAGCAACCGGGTCCTACGAGCAGTACTTC.

This chain links TRBV19 with TRBJ2-7; D perhaps matches TRBD1 (5 bases). This CDR3 spans 15 amino acids. Germline assignment: CDR1 LNHDA and CDR2 SQIVND (reference sequence). V lost 0 bases, J lost 4 bases, and 13 bases lay in between. This CDR3 reads CASSIDLQEGYEQYF. CDR3 coding DNA: TGTGCCAGTAGTATAGATCTACAGGAAGGGTACGAGCAGTACTTC.